A selection of T cell receptor beta chains follows, all from one sample in a study of regulatory T cells in long-lasting Graves disease. TCRdb called the multiplex PCR reads again in MiXCR, with one record for every CDR3 protein. The table has under 300,000 distinct CDR3 sequences, about a sixth seen once. The specimen was peripheral blood mononuclear cells (PBMCs), collected at new diagnosis, from a patient treated with antithyroid drugs. The origin of the receptors is a female donor with Graves disease. The CDR3 runs from the conserved cysteine through the conserved F or W. D genes are given only for firm matches. Some rows have no size entry. The others give once, few or many, or a class for an expanded clone.

J gene: TRBJ2-5; D gene: TRBD2; V gene: TRBV4-3; clone size: many; CDR3 protein: CASSQEWLAGVQETQYF; CDR3 DNA: TGCGCCAGCAGCCAGGAGTGGCTAGCGGGAGTTCAAGAGACCCAGTACTTC
J gene: TRBJ1-1; D gene: -; V gene: TRBV20-1; clone size: many; CDR3 protein: CSARVWGGPEAFF; CDR3 DNA: TGCAGTGCCCGCGTGTGGGGCGGCCCTGAAGCTTTCTTT
J gene: TRBJ2-3; D gene: -; V gene: TRBV19; clone size: few; CDR3 protein: CASSWVGGQSDTQYF; CDR3 DNA: TGTGCCAGCAGCTGGGTCGGGGGACAATCAGATACGCAGTATTTT
J gene: TRBJ2-2; D gene: TRBD2; V gene: TRBV30; clone size: many; CDR3 protein: CAWSVLAGDTGELFF; CDR3 DNA: TGTGCCTGGAGTGTACTAGCGGGAGACACCGGGGAGCTGTTTTTT
J gene: TRBJ2-1; D gene: -; V gene: TRBV6-2/TRBV6-3; clone size: many; CDR3 protein: CATLQRARSYNEQFF; CDR3 DNA: TGTGCCACCTTGCAAAGGGCGAGGTCCTACAATGAGCAGTTCTTC
J gene: TRBJ2-1; D gene: -; V gene: TRBV27; clone size: many; CDR3 protein: CASNRGRGNEQFF; CDR3 DNA: TGTGCCAGCAATCGGGGTAGGGGCAATGAGCAGTTCTTC
J gene: TRBJ2-5; D gene: TRBD2; V gene: TRBV18; clone size: many; CDR3 protein: CASSPGLAGQETQYF; CDR3 DNA: TGTGCCAGCTCACCGGGACTAGCGGGACAAGAGACCCAGTACTTC
J gene: TRBJ1-5; D gene: -; V gene: TRBV29-1; clone size: many; CDR3 protein: CSVADSNQPQHF; CDR3 DNA: TGCAGCGTTGCGGACAGCAATCAGCCCCAGCATTTT
J gene: TRBJ2-2; D gene: TRBD2; V gene: TRBV4-3; clone size: -; CDR3 protein: CASSQEAGAGELFF; CDR3 DNA: TGCGCCAGCAGCCAAGAGGCGGGAGCCGGGGAGCTGTTTTTT
J gene: TRBJ2-5; D gene: -; V gene: TRBV15; clone size: few; CDR3 protein: CATSRDTGWETQYF; CDR3 DNA: TGTGCCACCAGCAGAGATACAGGGTGGGAGACCCAGTACTTC
J gene: TRBJ1-2; D gene: -; V gene: TRBV20-1; clone size: few; CDR3 protein: CSANDGQRLAYTF; CDR3 DNA: TGCAGTGCAAACGATGGACAGAGGTTAGCCTACACCTTC
J gene: TRBJ2-5; D gene: -; V gene: TRBV6-1; clone size: many; CDR3 protein: CASSGGPRGETQYF; CDR3 DNA: TGTGCCAGCAGTGGGGGGCCGAGGGGAGAGACCCAGTACTTC
J gene: TRBJ1-2; D gene: -; V gene: TRBV12-3/TRBV12-4; clone size: many; CDR3 protein: CASSPSMGYGYTF; CDR3 DNA: TGTGCCAGCAGCCCCAGTATGGGTTATGGCTACACCTTC
J gene: TRBJ2-7; D gene: -; V gene: TRBV19; clone size: many; CDR3 protein: CASSIMKGSYEQYF; CDR3 DNA: TGTGCCAGTAGTATAATGAAGGGGTCCTACGAGCAGTACTTC
J gene: TRBJ2-5; D gene: TRBD2; V gene: TRBV18; clone size: -; CDR3 protein: CASSPGSGRAETQYF; CDR3 DNA: TGTGCCAGCTCACCAGGTAGCGGGAGGGCCGAGACCCAGTACTTC
J gene: TRBJ2-7; D gene: TRBD1; V gene: TRBV6-2/TRBV6-3; clone size: many; CDR3 protein: CASSGPGQGAYEQYF; CDR3 DNA: TGTGCCAGCAGTGGTCCGGGACAGGGCGCCTACGAGCAGTACTTC
J gene: TRBJ1-3; D gene: TRBD1; V gene: TRBV2; clone size: -; CDR3 protein: CASSTGQGNTIYF; CDR3 DNA: TGTGCCAGTTCGACAGGGCAGGGAAACACCATATATTTT
J gene: TRBJ2-1; D gene: -; V gene: TRBV10-3; clone size: many; CDR3 protein: CAIGASMGTNSYNEQFF; CDR3 DNA: TGTGCCATCGGAGCTAGCATGGGGACCAACTCCTACAATGAGCAGTTCTTC
J gene: TRBJ1-4; D gene: TRBD1; V gene: TRBV18; clone size: many; CDR3 protein: CASSSGQGDEKLFF; CDR3 DNA: TGTGCCAGCTCATCGGGACAGGGGGATGAAAAACTGTTTTTT
J gene: TRBJ2-7; D gene: TRBD2; V gene: TRBV12-3/TRBV12-4; clone size: once; CDR3 protein: CASNEATSGRAGYEQYF; CDR3 DNA: TGTGCCAGCAACGAGGCGACTAGCGGGAGGGCCGGGTACGAGCAGTACTTC
J gene: TRBJ2-3; D gene: -; V gene: TRBV7-3; clone size: many; CDR3 protein: CASSPGQGPSTDTQYF; CDR3 DNA: TGTGCCAGCAGCCCAGGACAAGGCCCTAGCACAGATACGCAGTATTTT
J gene: TRBJ2-7; D gene: TRBD2; V gene: TRBV6-1; clone size: -; CDR3 protein: CASIGLAGGSSYEQYF; CDR3 DNA: TGTGCCAGCATCGGGCTAGCGGGAGGCAGCTCCTACGAGCAGTACTTC
J gene: TRBJ2-3; D gene: TRBD2; V gene: TRBV18; clone size: many; CDR3 protein: CASSQIGRLAGADTQYF; CDR3 DNA: TGTGCCAGCTCCCAAATCGGCCGACTAGCGGGAGCCGACACGCAGTATTTT
J gene: TRBJ2-3; D gene: TRBD1; V gene: TRBV24-1; clone size: -; CDR3 protein: CATSDSGTGSTDTQYF; CDR3 DNA: TGTGCCACCAGTGACTCCGGGACAGGGTCCACAGATACGCAGTATTTT
J gene: TRBJ2-5; D gene: -; V gene: TRBV7-9; clone size: many; CDR3 protein: CASSPISGAETQYF; CDR3 DNA: TGTGCCAGCAGCCCTATCTCGGGAGCAGAGACCCAGTACTTC
J gene: TRBJ2-7; D gene: TRBD1; V gene: TRBV4-1; clone size: few; CDR3 protein: CASSQRGTDSYEQYF; CDR3 DNA: TGCGCCAGCAGCCAAAGGGGGACAGATTCCTACGAGCAGTACTTC
J gene: TRBJ2-1; D gene: -; V gene: TRBV19; clone size: many; CDR3 protein: CASSIDAYGPTREQFF; CDR3 DNA: TGTGCCAGTAGTATAGATGCCTACGGGCCGACAAGGGAGCAGTTCTTC
J gene: TRBJ2-7; D gene: TRBD1; V gene: TRBV6-2/TRBV6-3; clone size: -; CDR3 protein: CASTQGWGTGGYEQYF; CDR3 DNA: TGTGCCAGCACGCAGGGTTGGGGCACAGGGGGGTACGAGCAGTACTTC
J gene: TRBJ1-1; D gene: -; V gene: TRBV7-9; clone size: few; CDR3 protein: CASSSREGYTEAFF; CDR3 DNA: TGTGCCAGCAGCAGCAGGGAGGGGTACACTGAAGCTTTCTTT
J gene: TRBJ1-1; D gene: TRBD1; V gene: TRBV18; clone size: many; CDR3 protein: CASSLNRDSTEAFF; CDR3 DNA: TGTGCCAGCTCACTCAACCGGGACAGCACTGAAGCTTTCTTT
J gene: TRBJ2-7; D gene: TRBD1; V gene: TRBV28; clone size: -; CDR3 protein: CASIDRAAYEQYF; CDR3 DNA: TGTGCCAGCATCGACAGGGCCGCCTACGAGCAGTACTTC
J gene: TRBJ2-7; D gene: TRBD1; V gene: TRBV28; clone size: many; CDR3 protein: CASSKTGSDEQYF; CDR3 DNA: TGTGCCAGCAGCAAGACAGGGAGCGACGAGCAGTACTTC
J gene: TRBJ2-1; D gene: TRBD2; V gene: TRBV14; clone size: few; CDR3 protein: CASSQARTSGINEQFF; CDR3 DNA: TGTGCCAGCAGCCAAGCCAGGACTAGCGGGATTAATGAGCAGTTCTTC
J gene: TRBJ2-1; D gene: TRBD1; V gene: TRBV28; clone size: many; CDR3 protein: CASSLIDRGPYNEQFF; CDR3 DNA: TGTGCCAGCAGTTTGATCGACAGGGGACCCTACAATGAGCAGTTCTTC
J gene: TRBJ2-3; D gene: -; V gene: TRBV2; clone size: many; CDR3 protein: CASSVQERTDTQYF; CDR3 DNA: TGTGCCAGCAGTGTACAGGAGCGCACAGATACGCAGTATTTT
J gene: TRBJ2-2; D gene: -; V gene: TRBV11-2; clone size: -; CDR3 protein: CASSFYICSATSENTGELFF; CDR3 DNA: -
J gene: TRBJ2-1; D gene: TRBD2; V gene: TRBV20-1; clone size: many; CDR3 protein: CSAVRGTSLFLYNEQFF; CDR3 DNA: TGCAGTGCTGTCCGCGGGACTAGCCTCTTTCTTTACAATGAGCAGTTCTTC
J gene: TRBJ1-1; D gene: TRBD1; V gene: TRBV11-3; clone size: -; CDR3 protein: CASSLHRGQTEAFF; CDR3 DNA: TGTGCCAGCAGCTTGCACAGGGGGCAAACTGAAGCTTTCTTT
J gene: TRBJ1-2; D gene: TRBD1; V gene: TRBV30; clone size: many; CDR3 protein: CAWSGDRDGYTF; CDR3 DNA: TGTGCCTGGAGTGGGGACAGGGATGGCTACACCTTC
J gene: TRBJ2-7; D gene: TRBD2; V gene: TRBV7-2; clone size: many; CDR3 protein: CASSPAPREGFYEQYF; CDR3 DNA: TGTGCCAGCAGCCCCGCCCCGCGGGAGGGCTTCTACGAGCAGTACTTC
J gene: TRBJ2-7; D gene: -; V gene: TRBV2; clone size: many; CDR3 protein: CASREAGYEQYF; CDR3 DNA: TGTGCCAGCAGGGAAGCTGGTTACGAGCAGTACTTC
J gene: TRBJ2-3; D gene: TRBD2; V gene: TRBV29-1; clone size: many; CDR3 protein: CSVELAEPPDTQYF; CDR3 DNA: TGCAGCGTTGAACTAGCGGAGCCCCCCGATACGCAGTATTTT
J gene: TRBJ2-5; D gene: TRBD2; V gene: TRBV5-4; clone size: few; CDR3 protein: CASSLPGLAEETQYF; CDR3 DNA: TGTGCCAGCAGCTTGCCTGGACTAGCGGAAGAGACCCAGTACTTC
J gene: TRBJ2-7; D gene: TRBD2; V gene: TRBV11-3; clone size: many; CDR3 protein: CASSRSGSSYEQYF; CDR3 DNA: TGTGCCAGCAGCCGTAGCGGGAGTTCCTACGAGCAGTACTTC
J gene: TRBJ2-1; D gene: -; V gene: TRBV7-3; clone size: many; CDR3 protein: CASSLQGPQRQFF; CDR3 DNA: TGTGCCAGCAGCCTCCAAGGGCCCCAGAGGCAGTTCTTC
J gene: TRBJ2-4; D gene: -; V gene: TRBV9; clone size: few; CDR3 protein: CASSGRTGAEENIQYF; CDR3 DNA: TGTGCCAGCAGCGGCCGGACTGGTGCGGAAGAAAACATTCAGTACTTC
J gene: TRBJ2-5; D gene: -; V gene: TRBV3-1; clone size: many; CDR3 protein: CASSLQSGTRETQYF; CDR3 DNA: TGTGCCAGCAGCCTCCAGTCCGGGACCCGCGAGACCCAGTACTTC
J gene: TRBJ1-2; D gene: TRBD1; V gene: TRBV10-3; clone size: many; CDR3 protein: CAISETWDRVISGYTF; CDR3 DNA: TGTGCCATCAGTGAGACATGGGACAGGGTAATATCTGGCTACACCTTC
J gene: TRBJ1-4; D gene: -; V gene: TRBV3-1; clone size: many; CDR3 protein: CASSQGPGRTGDEKLFF; CDR3 DNA: TGTGCCAGCAGCCAAGGCCCGGGAAGGACGGGAGATGAAAAACTGTTTTTT
J gene: TRBJ2-1; D gene: TRBD2; V gene: TRBV3-1; clone size: many; CDR3 protein: CASSQELREVSSYNEQFF; CDR3 DNA: TGTGCCAGCAGCCAAGAACTACGGGAGGTGAGCTCCTACAATGAGCAGTTCTTC
J gene: TRBJ2-3; D gene: -; V gene: TRBV30; clone size: -; CDR3 protein: CAWSAGISTDTQYF; CDR3 DNA: TGTGCCTGGAGTGCGGGCATTAGCACAGATACGCAGTATTTT
J gene: TRBJ2-5; D gene: -; V gene: TRBV9; clone size: many; CDR3 protein: CASSGGQNPGGETQYF; CDR3 DNA: TGTGCCAGCAGCGGCGGACAGAACCCCGGAGGAGAGACCCAGTACTTC
J gene: TRBJ2-5; D gene: TRBD2; V gene: TRBV28; clone size: -; CDR3 protein: CASTHWGGETQYF; CDR3 DNA: TGTGCCAGCACCCATTGGGGGGGAGAGACCCAGTACTTC
J gene: TRBJ1-4; D gene: -; V gene: TRBV19; clone size: many; CDR3 protein: CASSIAGTGYEKLFF; CDR3 DNA: TGTGCCAGTAGTATAGCCGGGACGGGATACGAAAAACTGTTTTTT